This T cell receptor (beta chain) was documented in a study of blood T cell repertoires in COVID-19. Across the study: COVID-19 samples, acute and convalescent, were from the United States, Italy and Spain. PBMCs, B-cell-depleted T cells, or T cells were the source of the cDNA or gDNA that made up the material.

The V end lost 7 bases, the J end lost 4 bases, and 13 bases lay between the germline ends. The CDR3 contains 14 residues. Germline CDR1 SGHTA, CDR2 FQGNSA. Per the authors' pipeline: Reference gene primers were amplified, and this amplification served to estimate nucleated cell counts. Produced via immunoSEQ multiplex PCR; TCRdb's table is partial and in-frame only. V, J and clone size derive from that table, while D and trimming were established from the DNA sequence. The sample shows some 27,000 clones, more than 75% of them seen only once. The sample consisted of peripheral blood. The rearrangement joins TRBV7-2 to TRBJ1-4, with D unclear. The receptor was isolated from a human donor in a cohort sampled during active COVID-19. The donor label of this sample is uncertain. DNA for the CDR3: TGTGCCAGCAAAGACCGGGAACATAATGAAAAACTGTTTTTT. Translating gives CASKDREHNEKLFF.